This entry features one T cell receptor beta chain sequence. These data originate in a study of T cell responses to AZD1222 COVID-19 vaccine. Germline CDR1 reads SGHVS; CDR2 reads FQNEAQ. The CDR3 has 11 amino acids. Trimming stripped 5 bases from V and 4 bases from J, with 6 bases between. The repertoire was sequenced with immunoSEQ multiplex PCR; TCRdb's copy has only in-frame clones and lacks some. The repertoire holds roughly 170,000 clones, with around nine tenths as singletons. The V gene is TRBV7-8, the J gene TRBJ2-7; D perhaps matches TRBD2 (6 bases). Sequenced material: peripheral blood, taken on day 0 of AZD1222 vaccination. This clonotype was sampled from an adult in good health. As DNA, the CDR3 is TGTGCCAGCAGCCGGGGGTACGAGCAGTACTTC. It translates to CASSRGYEQYF.